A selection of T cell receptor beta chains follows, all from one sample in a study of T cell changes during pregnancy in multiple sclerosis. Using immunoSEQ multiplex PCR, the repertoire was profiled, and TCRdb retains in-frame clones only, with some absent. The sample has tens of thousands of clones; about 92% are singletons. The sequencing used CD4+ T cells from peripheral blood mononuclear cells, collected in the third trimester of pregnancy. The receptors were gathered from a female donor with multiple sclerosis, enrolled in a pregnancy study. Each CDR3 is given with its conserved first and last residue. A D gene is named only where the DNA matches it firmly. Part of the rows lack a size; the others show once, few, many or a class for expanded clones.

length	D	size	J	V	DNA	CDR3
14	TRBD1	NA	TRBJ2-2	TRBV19	TGTGCCAGTAGTATGACAGGGGGAACGGGGGAGCTGTTTTTT	CASSMTGGTGELFF
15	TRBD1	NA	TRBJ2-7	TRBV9	TGTGCCAGCAGCGCGCGGGACAGGGGTAACTACGAGCAGTACTTC	CASSARDRGNYEQYF
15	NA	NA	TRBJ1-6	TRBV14	TGTGCCAGCAGCCCTCCGGGAAGGGAAAATTCACCCCTCCACTTT	CASSPPGRENSPLHF
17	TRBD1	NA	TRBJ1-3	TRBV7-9	TGTGCCAGCAGCGCAGGGGGCCAGGGGGCTTCTGGAAACACCATATATTTT	CASSAGGQGASGNTIYF
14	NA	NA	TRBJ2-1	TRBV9	TGTGCCAGCAGCGTAGCTACGGGTGAGAATGAGCAGTTCTTC	CASSVATGENEQFF
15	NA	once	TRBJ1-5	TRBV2	TGTGCCAGCAGGGGACTGGGAAAATCAAATCAGCCCCAGCATTTT	CASRGLGKSNQPQHF
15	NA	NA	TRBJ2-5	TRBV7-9	TGTGCCAGCAGCTTATCCCGGGGATGGGTCGAGACCCAGTACTTC	CASSLSRGWVETQYF
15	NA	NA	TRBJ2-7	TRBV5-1	TGCGCCAGCAGCTCGACAGGATCTAGCTCCTACGAGCAGTACTTC	CASSSTGSSSYEQYF
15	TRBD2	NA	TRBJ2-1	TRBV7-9	TGTGCCAGCAGCGATAGCGGGTACTCCTACAATGAGCAGTTCTTC	CASSDSGYSYNEQFF
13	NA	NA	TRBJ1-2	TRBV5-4	TGTGCCAGCAGCCTTACAGTAAGCTATGGCTACACCTTC	CASSLTVSYGYTF
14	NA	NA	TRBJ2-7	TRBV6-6	TGTGCCAGCAGGACGGGAGTAGGGGCCTACGAGCAGTACTTC	CASRTGVGAYEQYF
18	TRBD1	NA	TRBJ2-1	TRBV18	TGTGCCAGCTCAATACTGGGGACAGAGTTAAGCTCCTACAATGAGCAGTTCTTC	CASSILGTELSSYNEQFF
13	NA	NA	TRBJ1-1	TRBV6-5	TGTGCCAGCAGTTACTCGACCCAGGCCCCCTCTTTCTTT	CASSYSTQAPSFF
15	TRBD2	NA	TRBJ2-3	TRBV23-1	TGCGCCAGCAGTCATGCTAGCGGGTACACAGATACGCAGTATTTT	CASSHASGYTDTQYF
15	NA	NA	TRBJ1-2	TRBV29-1	TGCAGCGTTGGGGCGGGACCCCAAAGGAACTATGGCTACACCTTC	CSVGAGPQRNYGYTF
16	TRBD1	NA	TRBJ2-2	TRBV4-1	TGCGCCAGCAGCCAAGCGGGACAGGGGTTTGCCGGGGAGCTGTTTTTT	CASSQAGQGFAGELFF
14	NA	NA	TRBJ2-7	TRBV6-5	TGTGCCAGCAGATCCTCGGGGGTGTCCTACGAGCAGTACTTC	CASRSSGVSYEQYF
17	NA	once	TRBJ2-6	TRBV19	TGTGCCAGTACCGCGGTGGGGAGGTTCGGTGGGGCCAACGTCCTGACTTTC	CASTAVGRFGGANVLTF
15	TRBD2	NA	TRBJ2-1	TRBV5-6	TGTGCCAGCAGCTCCCTCCAACAGCGCGGGAGAACGCAGTTCTTC	CASSSLQQRGRTQFF
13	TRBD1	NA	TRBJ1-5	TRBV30	TGTGCCTGGAGTGCAGGGGGCGATCAGCCCCAGCATTTT	CAWSAGGDQPQHF
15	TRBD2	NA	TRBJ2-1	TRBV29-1	TGCAGCGGTAATGGCGGGAGGGCGAATAGGAATGAGCAGTTCTTC	CSGNGGRANRNEQFF
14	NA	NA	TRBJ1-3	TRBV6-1	TGTGCCAGCAGCAAAGCATTCTCTGGAAACACCATATATTTT	CASSKAFSGNTIYF
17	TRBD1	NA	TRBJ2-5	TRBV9	TGTGCCAGCAGCGTAGTGGCCGGGACAGGGGGCTTGGAGACCCAGTACTTC	CASSVVAGTGGLETQYF
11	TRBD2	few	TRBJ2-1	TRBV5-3	TGTGCCAGAAGCTTAGTCCCGGGGGGGTTCTTC	CARSLVPGGFF
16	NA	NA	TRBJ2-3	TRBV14	TGTGCCAGCAGCCAGCAGCTAGCCAGCCGGGGAGATACGCAGTATTTT	CASSQQLASRGDTQYF
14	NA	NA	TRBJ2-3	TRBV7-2	TGTGCCAGCAGGCCAGGTGGGAGCACAGATACGCAGTATTTT	CASRPGGSTDTQYF
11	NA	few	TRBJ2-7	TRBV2	TGTGCCAGCAGCGCCCAGGGTAAGCAGTACTTC	CASSAQGKQYF
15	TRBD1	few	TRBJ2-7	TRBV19	TGTGCCAGTAGTACGTCCGGGACAGGAGGATACGAGCAGTACTTC	CASSTSGTGGYEQYF
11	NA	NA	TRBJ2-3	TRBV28	TGTGCCAGCACTAGCACAGATACGCAGTATTTT	CASTSTDTQYF
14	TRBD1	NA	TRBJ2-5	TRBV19	TGTGCCAGTAGTGGCGGACAGGGGCAAGAGACCCAGTACTTC	CASSGGQGQETQYF
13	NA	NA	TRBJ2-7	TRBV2	TGTGCCAGCAGGGCAGGGTTTACCTACGAGCAGTACTTC	CASRAGFTYEQYF
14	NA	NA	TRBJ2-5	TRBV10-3	TGTGCCATCAGTGAGGGGGCAGGGGCGGAGACCCAGTACTTC	CAISEGAGAETQYF
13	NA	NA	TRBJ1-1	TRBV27	TGTGCCAGCAGTAACCTCGGGGGTGAGAAAGCTTTCTTT	CASSNLGGEKAFF
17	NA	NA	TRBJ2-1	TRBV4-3	TGCGCCAGCAGCCAACCCCCTTGGAAGGGGCTAGACAATGAGCAGTTCTTC	CASSQPPWKGLDNEQFF
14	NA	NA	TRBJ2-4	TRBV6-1	TGTGCCAGCAGTACCGGGGGGCCGAGAAACATTCAGTACTTC	CASSTGGPRNIQYF
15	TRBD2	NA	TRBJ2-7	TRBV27	TGTGCCAGCAGTTCACCGGGACTAGCGGCTTACGAGCAGTACTTC	CASSSPGLAAYEQYF
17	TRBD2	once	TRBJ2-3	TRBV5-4	TGTGCCAGCAGCTTGGCCGAGTCCCAGCGGGGGGAGGATACGCAGTATTTT	CASSLAESQRGEDTQYF
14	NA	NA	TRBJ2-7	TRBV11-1	TGTGCCAGCAGGGACAGTCCTTCTTCTCACGGGCAGTACTTC	CASRDSPSSHGQYF
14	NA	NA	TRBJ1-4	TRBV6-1	TGTGCCAGCACAGAGCAGGGGACTAATGAAAAACTGTTTTTT	CASTEQGTNEKLFF
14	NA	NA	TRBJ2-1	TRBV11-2	TGTGCCAGCAGCTTCGCGGGGTGGAGGGGTGGTGGGTTCTTC	CASSFAGWRGGGFF
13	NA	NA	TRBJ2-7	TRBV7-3	TGTGCCAGCAGCTTCCTAGACGGGTACAAGCAGTACTTC	CASSFLDGYKQYF
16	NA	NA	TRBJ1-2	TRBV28	TGTGCCAGCAGTCATACCACCCTACAGGTACTCTATGGCTACACCTTC	CASSHTTLQVLYGYTF
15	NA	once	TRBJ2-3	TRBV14	TGTGCCAGCAGTCAAGCCCGGGGATCACATGATACGCAGTATTTT	CASSQARGSHDTQYF
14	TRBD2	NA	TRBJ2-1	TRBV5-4	TGTGCCGGAGCCTCCGGGGGGGAGTACAATGAGCAGTTCTTC	CAGASGGEYNEQFF
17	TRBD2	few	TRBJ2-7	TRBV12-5	TGTGCTAGTGGTTTGGGGCAGGGCGGGAGGGAAACCTACGAGCAGTACTTC	CASGLGQGGRETYEQYF
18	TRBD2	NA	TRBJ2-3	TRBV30	TGTGCCTGGAGTGTCGGTCTAGCGGGATATAAGGGGACAGATACGCAGTATTTT	CAWSVGLAGYKGTDTQYF
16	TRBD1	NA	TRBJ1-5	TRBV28	TGTGCCAGCAGTTTACTTCTTGGACAGGGCAATCAGCCCCAGCATTTT	CASSLLLGQGNQPQHF
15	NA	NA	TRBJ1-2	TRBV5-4	TGTGCCAGCAGCTTGGCTGGGCGGGGCTTCTATGGCTACACCTTC	CASSLAGRGFYGYTF
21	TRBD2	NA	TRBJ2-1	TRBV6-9	TGTGCCACCAAAAAACCTCCCTGTCGGACTAGCGGGCAGAGCTCCTACAATGAGCAGTTCTTC	CATKKPPCRTSGQSSYNEQFF